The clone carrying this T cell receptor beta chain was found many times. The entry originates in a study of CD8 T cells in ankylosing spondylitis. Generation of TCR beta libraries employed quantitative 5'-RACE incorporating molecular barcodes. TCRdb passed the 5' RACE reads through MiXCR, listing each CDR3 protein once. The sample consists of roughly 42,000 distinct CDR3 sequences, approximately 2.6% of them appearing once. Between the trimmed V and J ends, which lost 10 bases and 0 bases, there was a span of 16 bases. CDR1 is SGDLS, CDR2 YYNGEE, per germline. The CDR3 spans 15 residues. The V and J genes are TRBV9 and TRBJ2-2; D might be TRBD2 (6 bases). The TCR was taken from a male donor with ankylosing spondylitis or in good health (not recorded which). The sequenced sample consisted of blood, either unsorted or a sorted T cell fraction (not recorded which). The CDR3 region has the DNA TGTGCCTCGCGGAGGGGAGAATCGAACACCGGGGAGCTGTTTTTT. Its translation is CASRRGESNTGELFF. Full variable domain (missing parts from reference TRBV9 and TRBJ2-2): DSGVTQTPKHLITATGQRVTLRCSPRSGDLSVYWYQQSLDQGLQFLIQYYNGEERAKGNILERFSAQQFPDLHSELNLSSLELGDSALYFCASRRGESNTGELFFGEGSRLTVL.